The next 5 T cell receptor beta chains were all read from a single sample in a study of monozygotic twins with cystic fibrosis. Data came from immunoSEQ multiplex PCR; TCRdb stores just in-frame clones and leaves some out. The repertoire has nearly 25,000 clones, more than 85% of them found once; the top ten carry 0.29%. Sequencing was done on a sample of blood. The receptors were sampled from a girl aged 2 to 10 with cystic fibrosis.

The count of this clone is one. This chain links TRBV6-1 with TRBJ2-7; TRBD2 might be the D (6 bases). Looked up from germline, CDR1 is MNHNS and CDR2 is SASEGT. Trimming left V 4 bases short and J 2 bases short, with 15 bases between. This CDR3 region has 15 residues. CDR3 in amino acids: CASSATPEGPYEQYF. In DNA, the CDR3 is TGTGCCAGCAGTGCCACACCGGAGGGGCCCTACGAGCAGTACTTC.

The chain employs TRBV9 and TRBJ2-2; no clear D gene. The CDR3 covers 14 residues. Germline CDR1 reads SGDLS; CDR2 reads YYNGEE. Trimming took off 2 bases at V and 0 bases at J, with 5 bases between the two ends. CDR3 bases: TGTGCCAGCAGCGTCTCTTCGAACACCGGGGAGCTGTTTTTT. This translates into CASSVSSNTGELFF.

This clone has only one observation. The genes are TRBV6-5 and TRBJ1-5, with 7 bases fitting TRBD1. With 2 bases clipped from V and 7 bases from J, the junction kept 5 bases outside the gene matches. CDR3 size: 14 residues. Germline-derived CDR1 and CDR2 are MNHEY and SVGAGI. The CDR3 DNA reads as TGTGCCAGCAGTTACCAGGGGGGTGGGCAGCCCCAGCATTTT. Translated, it gives CASSYQGGGQPQHF.

The chain joins TRBV10-3 to TRBJ2-1; 9 bases align to TRBD2. V shed 2 bases and J 9 bases; nucleotides not matched to a gene: 8. Germline V gene sequence: CDR1 ENHRY, CDR2 SYGVKD. The CDR3 covers 15 residues. CDR3 in amino acids: CAISEGSGGGSEQFF. In DNA, the CDR3 is TGTGCCATCAGTGAGGGTAGCGGGGGTGGATCTGAGCAGTTCTTC.

The chain recombines TRBV5-3 with TRBJ1-4; no firm D call. TRBV5-3 is labeled an ORF, and its function is uncertain. CDR3 length: 17 amino acids. Trimming took 6 bases from V and 3 from J, leaving 21 bases between them. The CDR3 sequence is CARTSDGVVEPNEKLFF. CDR3 DNA sequence: TGTGCCAGAACCTCCGACGGGGTTGTGGAGCCTAATGAAAAACTGTTTTTT.